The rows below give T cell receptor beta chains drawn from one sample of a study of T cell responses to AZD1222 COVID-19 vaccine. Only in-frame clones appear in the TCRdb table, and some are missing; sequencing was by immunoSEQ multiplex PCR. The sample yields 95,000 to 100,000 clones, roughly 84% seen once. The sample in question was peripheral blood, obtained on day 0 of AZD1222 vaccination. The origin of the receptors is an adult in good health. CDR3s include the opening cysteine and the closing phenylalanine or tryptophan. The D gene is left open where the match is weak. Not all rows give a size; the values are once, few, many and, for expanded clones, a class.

CASSARGSYNSPLHF,TGTGCCAGCAGCGCCCGGGGCTCTTATAATTCACCCCTCCACTTT,.,TRBJ1-6,.,TRBV9
CASRQGGTAYEQYF,TGTGCCAGCAGACAAGGTGGGACAGCCTACGAGCAGTACTTC,.,TRBJ2-7,TRBD1,TRBV4-2
CASSRPGLADEQFF,TGTGCCAGCAGTCGACCGGGACTAGCGGATGAGCAGTTCTTC,few,TRBJ2-1,TRBD2,TRBV28
CASSPGLLDNEQFF,TGCGCCAGCAGCCCAGGGCTGCTGGACAATGAGCAGTTCTTC,.,TRBJ2-1,.,TRBV4-1
CASSPLGGATYNEQFF,TGTGCCAGCAGTCCCCTGGGGGGAGCGACCTACAATGAGCAGTTCTTC,.,TRBJ2-1,.,TRBV27
CASKGNNEQFF,TGTGCCAGCAAGGGAAACAATGAGCAGTTCTTC,.,TRBJ2-1,.,TRBV7-2
CASSYLDRDHYEQYF,TGTGCCAGCAGTTACCTGGACAGGGATCACTACGAGCAGTACTTC,.,TRBJ2-7,TRBD1,TRBV28
CASSLDPDTGTEAFF,TGTGCCAGCAGCTTAGATCCCGACACGGGCACTGAAGCTTTCTTT,.,TRBJ1-1,.,TRBV7-8
CASSPQGRYDEQYF,TGTGCCAGCAGCCCGCAGGGGAGGTACGACGAGCAGTACTTC,.,TRBJ2-7,.,TRBV7-2
CASTWDTANYGYTF,TGTGCCAGCACCTGGGACACAGCTAACTATGGCTACACCTTC,.,TRBJ1-2,.,TRBV28
CASSFSDPFWNIQYF,TGTGCCAGCAGCTTTAGCGACCCGTTCTGGAACATTCAGTACTTC,few,TRBJ2-4,.,TRBV7-2
CAGSQDLPGQQETQYF,TGTGCCGGCAGCCAAGATCTTCCGGGACAGCAAGAGACCCAGTACTTC,.,TRBJ2-5,TRBD1,TRBV14
CASSFSGNQPQHF,TGTGCCAGCAGTTTTTCAGGGAATCAGCCCCAGCATTTT,once,TRBJ1-5,.,TRBV12-3/TRBV12-4
CASSQRTSGRASNEQFF,TGTGCCAGCTCACAGAGAACTAGCGGGAGGGCCTCCAATGAGCAGTTCTTC,.,TRBJ2-1,TRBD2,TRBV18
CASSPRRPGSTDTQYF,TGTGCCAGTAGTCCTCGACGGCCCGGCAGCACAGATACGCAGTATTTT,few,TRBJ2-3,.,TRBV19
CASSFPGQGTEAFF,TGTGCCAGCAGTTTCCCTGGACAGGGCACTGAAGCTTTCTTT,.,TRBJ1-1,TRBD1,TRBV28
CASGDRALEQYF,TGTGCCAGCGGGGACAGGGCTTTGGAGCAGTACTTC,.,TRBJ2-7,TRBD1,TRBV6-5
CASSYRASGANVLTF,TGTGCCAGCAGCTACAGGGCTTCTGGGGCCAACGTCCTGACTTTC,.,TRBJ2-6,.,TRBV7-9
CASSRTGTGGEAFF,TGTGCCAGCAGCCGGACCGGGACAGGGGGAGAAGCTTTCTTT,.,TRBJ1-1,TRBD1,TRBV6-5
CASSSTGSNEQFF,TGTGCCAGCAGTTCGACAGGGTCCAATGAGCAGTTCTTC,.,TRBJ2-1,TRBD1,TRBV6-6
CASLARGQDGYTF,TGTGCCAGCCTTGCTAGGGGGCAGGATGGCTACACCTTC,.,TRBJ1-2,TRBD1,TRBV12-3/TRBV12-4
CASTRGQGAYNEQFF,TGTGCCAGCACAAGGGGGCAGGGGGCTTACAATGAGCAGTTCTTC,.,TRBJ2-1,TRBD1,TRBV2
CASSALLSYNSPLHF,TGTGCCAGCAGTGCGCTGCTCTCCTATAATTCACCCCTCCACTTT,once,TRBJ1-6,.,TRBV7-9
CASSIEGRYNQPQHF,TGTGCCAGTAGTATAGAAGGCCGGTACAATCAGCCCCAGCATTTT,.,TRBJ1-5,.,TRBV19
CASSFKGETQYF,TGTGCCAGCAGTTTTAAAGGGGAGACCCAGTACTTC,once,TRBJ2-5,.,TRBV28
CASSLRGIQGYTF,TGTGCCAGCAGTTTACGGGGGATCCAAGGCTACACCTTC,.,TRBJ1-2,.,TRBV27
CASRMDGGETQYF,TGTGCCAGCAGGATGGATGGGGGGGAGACCCAGTACTTC,.,TRBJ2-5,.,TRBV28
CASSLGPENTGELFF,TGTGCCAGCAGCTTAGGGCCAGAGAACACCGGGGAGCTGTTTTTT,.,TRBJ2-2,.,TRBV7-6
CASSYSGLASEQYF,TGTGCCAGCAGTTACTCGGGGCTAGCGAGTGAGCAGTACTTC,.,TRBJ2-7,.,TRBV6-2/TRBV6-3
CASSQAFATGELFF,TGCGCCAGCAGCCAAGCTTTTGCCACCGGGGAGCTGTTTTTT,few,TRBJ2-2,.,TRBV4-3
CASSLGEAGYTF,TGTGCCAGCAGCTTAGGAGAGGCTGGCTACACCTTC,.,TRBJ1-2,.,TRBV7-9
CASSPPGQGGFAEAFF,TGTGCCAGCTCACCACCAGGGCAGGGAGGGTTCGCTGAAGCTTTCTTT,.,TRBJ1-1,.,TRBV18
CASSSRPDTEAFF,TGTGCCAGTAGTTCCCGACCGGACACTGAAGCTTTCTTT,.,TRBJ1-1,.,TRBV19
CASSPSQGTALHF,TGTGCCAGCTCACCATCTCAGGGTACGGCTCTCCACTTT,once,TRBJ1-6,.,TRBV18
CASSSNSGGSTQYF,TGTGCCAGCAGCTCGAATAGCGGGGGGTCGACCCAGTACTTC,.,TRBJ2-5,TRBD2,TRBV11-2
CASRTTGESNQPQHF,TGTGCCAGCAGGACGACAGGGGAGAGCAATCAGCCCCAGCATTTT,.,TRBJ1-5,TRBD1,TRBV6-5
CASSPRGGGSMNTEAFF,TGTGCCAGCTCACCTCGGGGTGGGGGCTCGATGAACACTGAAGCTTTCTTT,.,TRBJ1-1,.,TRBV18
CASSSGEVPSTDTQYF,TGTGCCAGCAGTTCGGGGGAAGTACCCAGCACAGATACGCAGTATTTT,few,TRBJ2-3,.,TRBV6-5
CSVGLAANNEQFF,TGCAGCGTTGGGCTAGCGGCTAACAATGAGCAGTTCTTC,few,TRBJ2-1,TRBD2,TRBV29-1
CASSQDRRGGYGYTF,TGTGCCAGCAGCCAAGATCGAAGGGGCGGCTATGGCTACACCTTC,.,TRBJ1-2,.,TRBV4-2
CASSQSNFRGKKLFF,TGTGCCAGCAGCCAAAGTAACTTCCGGGGTAAAAAACTGTTTTTT,.,TRBJ1-4,.,TRBV3-1/TRBV3-2
CASSATSLNTGELFF,TGCGCCAGCAGCGCGACTAGTTTAAACACCGGGGAGCTGTTTTTT,.,TRBJ2-2,.,TRBV5-1
CASSQGHYPTDTQYF,TGCGCCAGCAGCCAAGGGCACTACCCCACAGATACGCAGTATTTT,.,TRBJ2-3,.,TRBV4-1
CASSLGLYEQYF,TGTGCCAGCAGCTTGGGACTTTACGAGCAGTACTTC,.,TRBJ2-7,.,TRBV5-5
CASSSGGWTDTQYF,TGTGCCAGCAGCTCAGGGGGCTGGACAGATACGCAGTATTTT,few,TRBJ2-3,TRBD1,TRBV9
CASSESTRAFF,TGTGCCAGCAGTGAAAGTACGAGAGCTTTCTTT,few,TRBJ1-1,.,TRBV6-1
CASSRRQGGTEAFF,TGTGCCAGCAGCCGACGTCAGGGAGGGACTGAAGCTTTCTTT,few,TRBJ1-1,.,TRBV28
CASSHIRGGRGEKLFF,TGTGCCAGCAGCCACATTAGGGGGGGGCGCGGTGAAAAACTGTTTTTT,few,TRBJ1-4,.,TRBV14
CASSSAGTTPNTEAFF,TGTGCCAGCAGCTCGGCAGGGACAACTCCAAACACTGAAGCTTTCTTT,once,TRBJ1-1,.,TRBV5-4
CASSSYDRVLYEQYF,TGCGCCAGCAGCTCCTACGACAGGGTTCTTTACGAGCAGTACTTC,once,TRBJ2-7,TRBD1,TRBV5-1
CASTSIPGGLYGYTF,TGTGCCAGCACCTCAATACCCGGGGGGCTTTATGGCTACACCTTC,.,TRBJ1-2,.,TRBV9
CASSLDTGQQNTEAFF,TGCGCCAGCAGCCTGGACACGGGACAGCAGAACACTGAAGCTTTCTTT,.,TRBJ1-1,TRBD1,TRBV5-1
CASSATGTEYNEQFF,TGTGCCAGCAGCGCCACCGGGACTGAATACAATGAGCAGTTCTTC,.,TRBJ2-1,.,TRBV9
CASSLGAGEGNTEAFF,TGTGCCAGCAGCCTTGGTGCAGGGGAAGGAAACACTGAAGCTTTCTTT,.,TRBJ1-1,.,TRBV4-2
CASSSGYLRYTDTQYF,TGTGCCAGCAGCTCTGGCTACTTGAGATACACAGATACGCAGTATTTT,.,TRBJ2-3,.,TRBV5-6
CASSPGGSSYNSPLHF,TGTGCCAGCTCACCCGGGGGCAGCTCCTATAATTCACCCCTCCACTTT,.,TRBJ1-6,.,TRBV18
CASSLGSSNTGELFF,TGCGCCAGCAGCTTGGGATCATCGAACACCGGGGAGCTGTTTTTT,.,TRBJ2-2,.,TRBV5-1
CASSDASARQYF,TGTGCCAGCAGTGACGCGTCAGCTCGGCAGTACTTC,.,TRBJ2-7,.,TRBV2
CASSLEYAGVSYEQFF,TGTGCCAGCAGCTTAGAGTATGCGGGAGTTAGCTATGAGCAGTTCTTC,.,TRBJ2-1,TRBD2,TRBV7-8
CASSLAGGTDTQYF,TGTGCCAGCAGTTTAGCGGGAGGGACAGATACGCAGTATTTT,.,TRBJ2-3,TRBD2,TRBV6-5